The sequence of this T cell receptor beta chain was determined in a study of cytomegalovirus exposure and HLA in healthy donors. Comments on this clone: What it recognizes is unknown. Other nucleotide sequences in the sample specify the same CDR3.

The PCR ran on 60 Vbeta and 13 Jbeta primers. The method was immunoSEQ multiplex PCR; TCRdb's version includes in-frame clones alone and lacks a portion of them. This sample contains 200,000 or so clones. In germline, CDR1 is MGHRA, CDR2 YSYEKL. This CDR3 spans 16 amino acids. J lost 5 bases, V lost 3 bases, and 12 bases had no gene match. Regarding the study as a whole: Looking again later, the authors saw that most CMV-associated TCR beta chains seemed HLA-restricted. Solely CMV serostatus was available to characterize immune exposure. Researchers catalogued about 150 TCR beta chains as cytomegalovirus-associated.

The source material was PBMCs. The TCR was taken from a boy aged 5-17 years in good health and CMV-seronegative. The chain combines TRBV4-1 with TRBJ2-7; 8 bases are shared with TRBD2. The CDR3 region is CASSHPPTAGVNEQYF. DNA of the CDR3: TGCGCCAGCAGCCATCCCCCAACAGCGGGGGTAAACGAGCAGTACTTC.